This record concerns one TCR beta chain sequence. Its antigen is not identified. Unmatched junction bases numbered 10, after V lost 5 bases and J lost 9 bases. Germline V lookup: CDR1 MNHEY, CDR2 SMNVEV (reference sequence). This CDR3 region has 14 residues. This sample was taken from a study of T-cell reconstitution after alpha-beta-depleted transplantation in children. General observations from the study: The study traced high day-60 TCRbeta diversity in some patients to surviving recipient T cells and thymic progenitors. One year after transplant, T-cell counts and diversity came mostly from newly produced T cells. Where alpha-beta T cells came from about two months after transplant was reportedly several hundred expanded graft clones.

Unique molecular identifiers were used in preparing the TCRbeta library. TCRdb re-called the PCR reads through MiXCR, storing one row per CDR3 protein. The profile shows fewer than 1 million distinct CDR3 sequences, under 20% of them singletons. The V call is TRBV27, the J call TRBJ1-1; TRBD1 matches at 9 bases. This clonotype originated in a male patient younger than 18 who had a stem cell transplant for acute lymphoblastic leukemia, so the T cells may come from the graft donor. Sample: PBMCs, mostly from graft donor cells, taken 360 days after TCRalphabeta/CD19-depleted stem cell transplant. CDR3 region: CASSPQNDRGKAFF. The CDR3 coding sequence is TGTGCCAGCAGTCCTCAAAATGACAGGGGGAAAGCTTTCTTT.